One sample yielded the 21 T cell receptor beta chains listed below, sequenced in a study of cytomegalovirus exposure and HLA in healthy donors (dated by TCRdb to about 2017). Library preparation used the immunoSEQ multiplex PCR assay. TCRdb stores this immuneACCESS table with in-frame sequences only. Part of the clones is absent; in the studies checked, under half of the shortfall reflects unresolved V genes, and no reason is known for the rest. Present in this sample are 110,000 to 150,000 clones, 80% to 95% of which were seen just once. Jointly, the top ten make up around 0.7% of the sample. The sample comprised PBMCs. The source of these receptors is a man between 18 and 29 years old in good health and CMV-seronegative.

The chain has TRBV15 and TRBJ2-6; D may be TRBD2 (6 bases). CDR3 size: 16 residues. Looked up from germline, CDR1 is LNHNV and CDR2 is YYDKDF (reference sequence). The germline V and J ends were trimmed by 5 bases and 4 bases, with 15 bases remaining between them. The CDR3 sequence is CATSPHGGTGANVLTF. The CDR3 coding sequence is TGTGCCACCAGCCCCCACGGGGGTACCGGGGCCAACGTCCTGACTTTC.

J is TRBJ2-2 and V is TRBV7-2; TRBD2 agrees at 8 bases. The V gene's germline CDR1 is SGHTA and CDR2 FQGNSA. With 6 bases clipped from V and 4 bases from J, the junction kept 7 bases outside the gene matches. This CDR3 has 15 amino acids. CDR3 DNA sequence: TGTGCCAGCAGGCCGACTAGCGAGCGCACCGGGGAGCTGTTTTTT. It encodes CASRPTSERTGELFF.

The CDR3 sequence is CASSYQSGRAGNEQFF. The CDR3 nucleotides are TGTGCCAGCAGCTACCAAAGCGGGAGGGCCGGCAATGAGCAGTTCTTC. The chain joins TRBV5-6 to TRBJ2-1; TRBD2 matches at 10 bases. The CDR3 contains 16 residues. Germline V gene lookup returns CDR1 SGHDT and CDR2 YYEEEE. Trimming took 3 bases from V and 6 from J; bases not matched to a gene: 9.

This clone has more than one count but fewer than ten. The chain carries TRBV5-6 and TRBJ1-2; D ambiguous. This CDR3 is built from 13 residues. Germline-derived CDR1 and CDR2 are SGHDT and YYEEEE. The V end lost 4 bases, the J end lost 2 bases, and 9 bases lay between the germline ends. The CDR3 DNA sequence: TGTGCCAGCAGCCTGGCCGGGAACTATGGCTACACCTTC. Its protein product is CASSLAGNYGYTF.

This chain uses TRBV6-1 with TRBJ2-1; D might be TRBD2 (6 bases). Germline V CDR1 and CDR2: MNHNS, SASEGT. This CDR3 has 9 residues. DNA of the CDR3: TGTGCTACTAGCCCGGAAGAGTTCTTC. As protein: CATSPEEFF.

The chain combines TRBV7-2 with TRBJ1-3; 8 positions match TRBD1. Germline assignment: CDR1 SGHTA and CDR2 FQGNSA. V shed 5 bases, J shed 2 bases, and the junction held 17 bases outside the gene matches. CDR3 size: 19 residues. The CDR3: CASSPVTLDRDATGNTIYF. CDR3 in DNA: TGTGCCAGCAGCCCCGTAACCTTGGACAGGGACGCAACTGGAAACACCATATATTTT. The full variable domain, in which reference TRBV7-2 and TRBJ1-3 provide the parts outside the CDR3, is GAGVSQSPSNKVTEKGKDVELRCDPISGHTALYWYRQSLGQGLEFLIYFQGNSAPDKSGLPSDRFSAERTGGSVSTLTIQRTQQEDSAVYLCASSPVTLDRDATGNTIYFGEGSWLTVV.

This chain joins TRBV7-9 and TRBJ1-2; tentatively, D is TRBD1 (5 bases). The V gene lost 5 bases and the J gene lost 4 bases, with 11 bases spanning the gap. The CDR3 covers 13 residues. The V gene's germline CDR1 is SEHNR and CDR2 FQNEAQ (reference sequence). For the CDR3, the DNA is TGTGCCAGCAGCCCCGACAGTAGCTATGGCTACACCTTC. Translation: CASSPDSSYGYTF.

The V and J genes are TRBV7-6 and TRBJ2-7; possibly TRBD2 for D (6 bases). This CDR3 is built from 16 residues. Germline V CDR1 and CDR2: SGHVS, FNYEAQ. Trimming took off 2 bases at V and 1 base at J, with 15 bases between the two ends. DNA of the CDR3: TGTGCCAGCAGCTTACGAGCGGGCCGGGAGTCCTACGAGCAGTACTTC. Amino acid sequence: CASSLRAGRESYEQYF. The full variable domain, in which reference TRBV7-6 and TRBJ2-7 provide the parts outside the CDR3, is GAGVSQSPRYKVTKRGQDVALRCDPISGHVSLYWYRQALGQGPEFLTYFNYEAQQDKSGLPNDRFSAERPEGSISTLTIQRTEQRDSAMYRCASSLRAGRESYEQYFGPGTRLTVT.

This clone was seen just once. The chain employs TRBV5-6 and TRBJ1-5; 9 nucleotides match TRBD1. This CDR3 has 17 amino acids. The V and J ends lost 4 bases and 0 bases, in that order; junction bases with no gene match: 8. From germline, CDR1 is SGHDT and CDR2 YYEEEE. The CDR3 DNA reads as TGTGCCAGCAGCAGGGGACAGGGTAGTATTAGCAATCAGCCCCAGCATTTT. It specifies CASSRGQGSISNQPQHF.

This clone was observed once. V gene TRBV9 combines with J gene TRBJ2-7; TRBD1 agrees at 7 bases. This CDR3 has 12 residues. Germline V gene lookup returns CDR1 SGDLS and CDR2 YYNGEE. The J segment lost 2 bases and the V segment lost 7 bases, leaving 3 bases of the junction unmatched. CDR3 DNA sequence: TGTGCCAGCGAACAGGGGCCCTACGAGCAGTACGTC. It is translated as CASEQGPYEQYV.

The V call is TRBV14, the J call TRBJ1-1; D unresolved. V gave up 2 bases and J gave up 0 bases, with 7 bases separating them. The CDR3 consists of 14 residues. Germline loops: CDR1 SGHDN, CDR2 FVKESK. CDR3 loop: CASSQWQLNTEAFF. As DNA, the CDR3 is TGTGCCAGCAGCCAATGGCAGTTGAACACTGAAGCTTTCTTT.

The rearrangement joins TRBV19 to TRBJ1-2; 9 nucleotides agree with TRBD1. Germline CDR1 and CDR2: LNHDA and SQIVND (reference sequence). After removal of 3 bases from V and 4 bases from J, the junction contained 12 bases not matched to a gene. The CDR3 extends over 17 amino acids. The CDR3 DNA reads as TGTGCCAGTAGTATGTCGGGACAGGGACCTTATTTCTATGGCTACACCTTC. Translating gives CASSMSGQGPYFYGYTF.

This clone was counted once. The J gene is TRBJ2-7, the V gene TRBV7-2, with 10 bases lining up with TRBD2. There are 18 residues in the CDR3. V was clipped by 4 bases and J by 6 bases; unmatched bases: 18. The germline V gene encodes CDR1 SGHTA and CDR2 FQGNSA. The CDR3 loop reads CASSSRALAGDLFAEQYF. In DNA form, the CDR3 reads TGTGCCAGCAGCTCCCGAGCTCTAGCGGGGGACCTCTTTGCCGAGCAGTACTTC.

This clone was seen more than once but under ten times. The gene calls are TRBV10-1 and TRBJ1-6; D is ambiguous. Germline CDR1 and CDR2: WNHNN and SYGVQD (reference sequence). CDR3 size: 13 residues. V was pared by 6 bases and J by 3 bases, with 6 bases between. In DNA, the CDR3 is TGCGCCAGCAGCCGGGACTATAATTCACCCCTCCACTTT. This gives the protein CASSRDYNSPLHF.

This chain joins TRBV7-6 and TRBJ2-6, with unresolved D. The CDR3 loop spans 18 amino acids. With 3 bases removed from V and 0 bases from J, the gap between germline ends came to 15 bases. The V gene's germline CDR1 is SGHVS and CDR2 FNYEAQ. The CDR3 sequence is CASSFEAYLNSGANVLTF. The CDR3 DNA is TGTGCCAGCAGCTTCGAGGCTTACTTAAACTCTGGGGCCAACGTCCTGACTTTC.

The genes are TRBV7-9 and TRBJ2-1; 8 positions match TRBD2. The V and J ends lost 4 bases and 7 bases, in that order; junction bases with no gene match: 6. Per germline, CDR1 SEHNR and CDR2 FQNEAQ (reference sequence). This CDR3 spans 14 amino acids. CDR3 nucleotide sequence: TGTGCCAGCAGCTCATCGGGACTAGGTAATGAGCAGTTCTTC. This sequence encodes CASSSSGLGNEQFF.

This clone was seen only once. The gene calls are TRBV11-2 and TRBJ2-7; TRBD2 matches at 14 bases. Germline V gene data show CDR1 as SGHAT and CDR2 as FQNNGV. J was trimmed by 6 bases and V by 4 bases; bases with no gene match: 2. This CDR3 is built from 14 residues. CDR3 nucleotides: TGTGCCAGCAGCTCGGGACTAGCGGGAGCCGAGCAGTACTTC. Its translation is CASSSGLAGAEQYF. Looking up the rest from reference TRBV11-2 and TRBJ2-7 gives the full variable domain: EAGVAQSPRYKIIEKRQSVAFWCNPISGHATLYWYQQILGQGPKLLIQFQNNGVVDDSQLPKDRFSAERLKGVDSTLKIQPAKLEDSAVYLCASSSGLAGAEQYFGPGTRLTVT.

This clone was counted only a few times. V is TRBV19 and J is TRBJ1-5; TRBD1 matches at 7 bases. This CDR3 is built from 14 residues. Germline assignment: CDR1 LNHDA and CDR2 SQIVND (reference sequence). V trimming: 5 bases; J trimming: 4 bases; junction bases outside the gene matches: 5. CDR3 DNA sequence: TGTGCCAGTAGTGCCCGGGACAGAAATCAGCCCCAGCATTTT. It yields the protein CASSARDRNQPQHF.

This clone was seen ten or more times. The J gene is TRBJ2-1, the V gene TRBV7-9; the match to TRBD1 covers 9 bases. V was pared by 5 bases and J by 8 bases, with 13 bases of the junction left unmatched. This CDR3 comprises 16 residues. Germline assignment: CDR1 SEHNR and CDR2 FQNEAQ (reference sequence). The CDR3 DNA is TGTGCCAGCAGCCTTAACCCGGGACAGGGTCTGTATGAGCAGTTCTTC. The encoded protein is CASSLNPGQGLYEQFF.

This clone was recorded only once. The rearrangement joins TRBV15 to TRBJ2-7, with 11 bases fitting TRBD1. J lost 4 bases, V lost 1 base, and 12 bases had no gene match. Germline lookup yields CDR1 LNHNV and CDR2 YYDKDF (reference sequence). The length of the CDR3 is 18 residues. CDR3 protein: CATSRARPRTGGLYEQYV. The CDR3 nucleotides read TGTGCCACCAGCAGAGCACGACCTCGGACAGGGGGCTTGTACGAGCAGTACGTC.

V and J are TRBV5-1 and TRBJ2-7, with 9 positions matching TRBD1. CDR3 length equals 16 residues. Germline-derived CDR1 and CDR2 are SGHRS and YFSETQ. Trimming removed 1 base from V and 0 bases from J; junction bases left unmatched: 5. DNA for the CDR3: TGCGCCAGCAGCTTGACAGGGGGCAGGGGCTCCTACGAGCAGTACTTC. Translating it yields CASSLTGGRGSYEQYF.